This TCR beta chain was profiled in a study of OX40 agonist ivuxolimab in advanced cancers. Study results and caveats: CD8+ T cells (on average) carried more expanded clones than CD4+ T cells.

The germline V gene has CDR1 MDHEN and CDR2 SYDVKM. V was clipped by 6 bases and J by 1 base, with 12 bases between them. This CDR3 has 15 residues. Exclusion of a patient followed from autoimmune disease history or systemic immunosuppression. Repertoires were generated with immunoSEQ multiplex PCR, while TCRdb's copy carries only in-frame clones and drops some. The sample includes roughly 67,000 clones, roughly nine tenths of them seen just once. On this clone: The antigen is not known.

The chain combines TRBV28 with TRBJ1-4, with D possibly being TRBD1 (5 bases). Sequencing was performed on CD4+ or CD8+ T cells sorted from blood, taken in a trial of the OX40 agonist ivuxolimab. This clonotype was sampled from an adult with an advanced solid tumor such as melanoma, head and neck, liver or kidney cancer. The CDR3 loop reads CASSEGAETNEKLFF. The CDR3 bases are TGTGCCAGCAGCGAAGGGGCTGAAACTAATGAAAAACTGTTTTTT.